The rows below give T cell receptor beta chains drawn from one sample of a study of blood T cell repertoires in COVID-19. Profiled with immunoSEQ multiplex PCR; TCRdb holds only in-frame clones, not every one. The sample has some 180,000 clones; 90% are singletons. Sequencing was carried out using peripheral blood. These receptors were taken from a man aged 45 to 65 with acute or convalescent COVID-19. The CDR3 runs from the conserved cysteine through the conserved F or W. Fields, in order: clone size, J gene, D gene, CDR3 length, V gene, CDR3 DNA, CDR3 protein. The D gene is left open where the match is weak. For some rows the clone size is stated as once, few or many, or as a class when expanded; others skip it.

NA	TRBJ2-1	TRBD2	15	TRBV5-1	TGCGCCAGCAGCTTTACTAGCGGGGGGGCCGGTGAGCAGTTCTTC	CASSFTSGGAGEQFF
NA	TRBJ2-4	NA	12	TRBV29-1	TGCAGCGTATTACAGGGAGGGGACATTCAGTACTTC	CSVLQGGDIQYF
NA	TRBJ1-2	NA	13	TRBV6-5	TGTGCCAGCAGTTACGCAGGCGACTATGGCTACACCTTC	CASSYAGDYGYTF
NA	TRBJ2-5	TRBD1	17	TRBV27	TGTGCCAGCAGTTTACGACGGCCGGCGACAGGGGAAGAGACCCAGTACTTC	CASSLRRPATGEETQYF
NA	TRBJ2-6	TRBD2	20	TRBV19	TGTGCCAGTAGTCCCAGTGGGCTAGCGGGGGGATTCTCTGGGGCCAACGTCCTGACTTTC	CASSPSGLAGGFSGANVLTF
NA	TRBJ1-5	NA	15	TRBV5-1	TGCGCCAGCAGCCCGAGTTGGGGGCAGGATCAGCCCCAGCATTTT	CASSPSWGQDQPQHF
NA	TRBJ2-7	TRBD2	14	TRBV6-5	TGTGCCATCCGACAGGGCCTAGCGGGGGACGAGCAGTACTTC	CAIRQGLAGDEQYF
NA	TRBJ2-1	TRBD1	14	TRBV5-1	TGCGCCAGCAGCGGGGGACAGGGCAGCAATGAGCAGTTCTTC	CASSGGQGSNEQFF
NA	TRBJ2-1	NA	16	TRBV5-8	TGTGCCAGCAGCCCTTATGAGAGATTAGCCGGGGATGAGCAGTTCTTC	CASSPYERLAGDEQFF
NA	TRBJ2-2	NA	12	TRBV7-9	TGTGCCAGCAGCGTACAGGCCGGGGAGCTGTTTTTT	CASSVQAGELFF
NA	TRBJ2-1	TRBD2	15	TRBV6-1	TGTGCCAGCAGTGAGCCGGGACTAGCGGGTAATGAGCAGTTCTTC	CASSEPGLAGNEQFF
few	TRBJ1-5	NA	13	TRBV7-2	TGTGCCAGCAGCTTAGCCAGAAATCAGCCCCAGCATTTT	CASSLARNQPQHF
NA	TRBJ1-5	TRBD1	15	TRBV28	TGTGCCAGCAGCGCAGGGGGCTCGGGCAATCAGCCCCAGCATTTT	CASSAGGSGNQPQHF
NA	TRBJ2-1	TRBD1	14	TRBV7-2	TGTGCCAGCAGCTTAGGGACAGGGAACAATGAGCAGTTCTTC	CASSLGTGNNEQFF
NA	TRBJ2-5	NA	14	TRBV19	TGTGCCAGTAGTATGGTACTACTACAAGAGACCCAGTACTTC	CASSMVLLQETQYF
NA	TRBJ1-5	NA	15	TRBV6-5	TGTGCCAGCAGTTACTCGTCAGGGAGCAATCAGCCCCAGCATTTT	CASSYSSGSNQPQHF
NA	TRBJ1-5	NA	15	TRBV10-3	TGTGCCATCAGCTTGGAAGGGGGTGGCAATCAGCCCCAGCATTTT	CAISLEGGGNQPQHF
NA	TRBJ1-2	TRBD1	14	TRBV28	TGTGCCAGCAGTTCCGCCCGGGACAGGGATGGCTACACCTTC	CASSSARDRDGYTF
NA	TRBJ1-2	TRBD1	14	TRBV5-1	TGCGCCAGCAGCTTGTTGACAGGGACCTATGGCTACACCTTC	CASSLLTGTYGYTF
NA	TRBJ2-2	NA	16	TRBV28	TGTGCCAGCAGTTTATGGCGCGGGGGCGCGACCGGGGAGCTGTTTTTT	CASSLWRGGATGELFF
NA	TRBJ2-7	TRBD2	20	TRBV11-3	TGTGCCAGCCCTTTTTTGAACCCGGGACTAGCGGATTTGAGCTCCTACGAGCAGTACTTC	CASPFLNPGLADLSSYEQYF
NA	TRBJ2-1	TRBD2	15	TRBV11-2	TGTGCCAGCAGCTTAAGAACGGGAGGGTACAATGAGCAGTTCTTC	CASSLRTGGYNEQFF
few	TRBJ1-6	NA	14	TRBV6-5	TGTGCCAGCGGAGGGGCGTCCTATAATTCACCCCTCCACTTT	CASGGASYNSPLHF
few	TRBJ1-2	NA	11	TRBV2	TGTGCCAGCAGTGCAGGCTATGGCTACACCTTC	CASSAGYGYTF
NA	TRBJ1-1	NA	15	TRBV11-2	TGTGCCAGCAGACTAGACTTGGGGGCGCGCACTGAAGCTTTCTTT	CASRLDLGARTEAFF
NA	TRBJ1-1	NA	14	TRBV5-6	TGTGCCAGCAGCTTGTGGCGGATGAACACTGAAGCTTTCTTT	CASSLWRMNTEAFF
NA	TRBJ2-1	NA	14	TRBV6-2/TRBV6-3	TGTGCCAGCAGTTACTCTTGGCTAGCATTTGAGCAGTTCTTC	CASSYSWLAFEQFF
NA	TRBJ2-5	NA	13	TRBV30	TGTGCCTGGAGTGTAGGAACAGGGGAGACCCAGTACTTC	CAWSVGTGETQYF
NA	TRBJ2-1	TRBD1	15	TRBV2	TGTGCCAGCAGTGACGGGACAGGGTTTGTGAATGAGCAGTTCTTC	CASSDGTGFVNEQFF
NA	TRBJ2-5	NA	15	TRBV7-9	TGTGCCAGCAGCTTATCCGGGGGGCTGGGGGAGACCCAGTACTTC	CASSLSGGLGETQYF
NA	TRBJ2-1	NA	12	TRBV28	TGTGCCAGCGCGCGGACATACAATGAGCAGTTCTTC	CASARTYNEQFF
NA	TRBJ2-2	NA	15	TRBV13	TGTGCCAGCAGCTTCGGCCAGGCCAGGGGCGGGGAGCTGTTTTTT	CASSFGQARGGELFF
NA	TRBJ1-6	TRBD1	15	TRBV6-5	TGTGCCAGCAAATTGGGACAGGGGGGAAGTTCACCCCTCCACTTT	CASKLGQGGSSPLHF
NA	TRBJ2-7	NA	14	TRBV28	TGTGCCAGCAGTCCCCGGGGGGCCACGTACGAGCAGTACTTC	CASSPRGATYEQYF
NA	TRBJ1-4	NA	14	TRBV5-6	TGTGCCAGCAGCTTGAAACAGGATGGTGAAAAACTGTTTTTT	CASSLKQDGEKLFF
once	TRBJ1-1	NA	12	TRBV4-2	TGTGCCAGCAGCCAAGATTTACGACAGGTCTTCTTT	CASSQDLRQVFF
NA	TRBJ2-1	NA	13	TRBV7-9	TGTGCCAGCAGGGAGGGAGAGTACAATGAGCAGTTCTTC	CASREGEYNEQFF
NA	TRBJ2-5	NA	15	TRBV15	TGTGCCACCAGCAGAGAATCGAGATCCCAAGAGACCCAGTACTTC	CATSRESRSQETQYF
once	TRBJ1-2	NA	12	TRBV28	TGTGCCAGCCGACTAATGAGCTATGGCTACACCTTC	CASRLMSYGYTF
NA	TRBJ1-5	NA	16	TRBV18	TGTGCCAGCTCACCCGAGTGGGGGGATAGCAATCAGCCCCAGCATTTT	CASSPEWGDSNQPQHF
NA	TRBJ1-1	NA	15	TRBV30	TGTGCCTGGAGTGTCGGCCAGGGGTGGGCCACTGAAGCTTTCTTT	CAWSVGQGWATEAFF
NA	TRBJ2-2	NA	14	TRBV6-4	TGTGCCAGCAGACAGCAGCCAGACACCGGGGAGCTGTTTTTT	CASRQQPDTGELFF
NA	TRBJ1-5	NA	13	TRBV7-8	TGTGCCAGCAGCTCCCCAGGTAATCAGCCCCAGCATTTT	CASSSPGNQPQHF
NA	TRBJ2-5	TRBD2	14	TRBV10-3	TGTGCCACGGCTAATCTAGCGGTAGAAGAGACCCAGTACTTC	CATANLAVEETQYF
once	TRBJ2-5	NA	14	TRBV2	TGTGCCACCTCCCTCGGGACATACCAAGAGACCCAGTACTTC	CATSLGTYQETQYF
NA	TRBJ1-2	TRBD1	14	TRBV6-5	TGTGCCAGCACTACTAGGACAGGGAACTATGGCTACACCTTC	CASTTRTGNYGYTF
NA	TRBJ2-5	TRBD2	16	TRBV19	TGTGCCAGTAGTATAGATTCCGCGGGGGGCGTGGAGACCCAGTACTTC	CASSIDSAGGVETQYF
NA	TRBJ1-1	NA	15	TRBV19	TGTGCCAGTAGTACAGTAGACAGGTCCTACACTGAAGCTTTCTTT	CASSTVDRSYTEAFF
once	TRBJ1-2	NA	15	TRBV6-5	TGTGCCAGCAGTTATTCTTCCCGGACAAACTATGGCTACACCTTC	CASSYSSRTNYGYTF
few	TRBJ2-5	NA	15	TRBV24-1	TGTGCCACCAGTGATTTGTCAGGGTACCAAGAGACCCAGTACTTC	CATSDLSGYQETQYF
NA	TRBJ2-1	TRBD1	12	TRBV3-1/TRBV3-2	TGTGCCAGCAGCGAACAGGGGTCCGGGCAGTTCTTC	CASSEQGSGQFF